The rows below give T cell receptor beta chains drawn from one sample of a study of identical twins. From the 5' RACE reads, TCRdb called clonotypes with MiXCR, one entry per CDR3 protein. Among fewer than 250,000 distinct CDR3 sequences listed, 5.5% to 7% were seen once. A further study also used this sample, focusing on yellow fever vaccine responses in identical twins.

Sequenced sample: memory (CD45RO+) T cells sorted from blood. These receptors were collected from a woman aged 18-29 years in good health. CDR3s include the opening cysteine and the closing phenylalanine or tryptophan. A D gene is named only where the DNA matches it firmly. Size is omitted from some rows. Given values are once, few, many or a class for expanded clones.

CDR3	DNA	V	D	size	J
CASSLSFKLGTADFNTEAFF	TGTGCCAGCAGCTTGTCGTTTAAACTAGGGACAGCGGATTTTAACACTGAAGCTTTCTTT	TRBV5-4	TRBD1	-	TRBJ1-1
CASSLAGETNEQFF	TGTGCCAGCAGCTTAGCGGGAGAAACAAATGAGCAGTTCTTC	TRBV7-6	-	many	TRBJ2-1
CASSPVLTPGGSGNTIYF	TGTGCCAGCAGCCCCGTGTTGACTCCAGGGGGCTCTGGAAACACCATATATTTT	TRBV7-8	TRBD1	-	TRBJ1-3
CASTDPGGPRPGTQYF	TGTGCCAGCACCGACCCTGGCGGGCCCCGCCCCGGTACGCAGTATTTT	TRBV6-1	-	few	TRBJ2-3
CASSLSGQGTQPQHF	TGCGCCAGCAGCTTGTCGGGACAGGGGACTCAGCCCCAGCATTTT	TRBV5-1	TRBD1	many	TRBJ1-5
CASSLGPGGGQVVSPLHF	TGCGCCAGCAGCTTGGGCCCTGGTGGTGGACAGGTTGTTTCACCCCTCCACTTT	TRBV5-1	TRBD1	many	TRBJ1-6
CASSGRGLFSGPDTQYF	TGTGCCAGCAGCGGCCGGGGCCTCTTTTCAGGGCCAGATACGCAGTATTTT	TRBV7-9	-	many	TRBJ2-3
CATSDSIQPQHF	TGTGCCACCAGTGATTCTATTCAGCCCCAGCATTTT	TRBV24-1	-	-	TRBJ1-5
CASRQATTDTQYF	TGTGCTAGTCGGCAGGCCACGACAGATACGCAGTATTTT	TRBV12-5	-	-	TRBJ2-3
CALSGTGYSGEQFF	TGTGCCCTCTCCGGGACAGGGTATTCAGGTGAGCAGTTCTTC	TRBV10-3	TRBD1	few	TRBJ2-1
CASSQDFQSSYNEQFF	TGTGCCAGCAGCCAAGATTTCCAGAGCTCCTACAATGAGCAGTTCTTC	TRBV4-2	-	few	TRBJ2-1
CASSLSPGSEAFF	TGTGCCAGCAGCTTGTCTCCAGGCTCTGAAGCTTTCTTT	TRBV5-6	-	many	TRBJ1-1
CSVGWDSQGKGEQYF	TGCAGCGTCGGGTGGGACTCCCAAGGCAAAGGCGAGCAGTACTTC	TRBV29-1	-	-	TRBJ2-7
CASSRTSGAYEQYF	TGTGCCAGCAGCCGAACTAGCGGGGCCTACGAGCAGTACTTC	TRBV7-2	TRBD2	-	TRBJ2-7
CASSFKGLADTGELFF	TGTGCCAGCAGCTTCAAGGGACTAGCGGACACCGGGGAGCTGTTTTTT	TRBV7-8	TRBD2	-	TRBJ2-2
CSARDIAEGIYNEQFF	TGCAGTGCTAGAGATATAGCGGAGGGAATCTACAATGAGCAGTTCTTC	TRBV20-1	-	many	TRBJ2-1